This TCR beta chain was documented in a study of response to subunit inactivated influenza vaccine. On this clonotype itself: Its antigen is undetermined.

The study's findings and limits: After each seasonal influenza vaccination, few new T cells are recruited, the authors suggested.

TCRdb reprocessed the RT-PCR reads with MiXCR, giving one entry per CDR3 protein. This sample carries 450,000 to 700,000 distinct CDR3 sequences, approximately 15% of them seen once, and the ten largest clones take roughly 10%. In germline, CDR1 is SGHRS, CDR2 YFSETQ. The J segment lost 5 bases and the V segment lost 4 bases, leaving 4 bases of the junction unmatched. The CDR3 spans 16 residues. This chain uses TRBV5-1 with TRBJ2-2, with 14 bases lining up with TRBD2. The sequence was collected from a man aged 50 to 60 who received an inactivated influenza vaccine. The sample was PBMCs from blood, taken 12 days after vaccination. CDR3: CASSAGLAGDTGELFF. DNA for the CDR3: TGCGCCAGCAGCGCGGGACTAGCGGGAGATACCGGGGAGCTGTTTTTT.